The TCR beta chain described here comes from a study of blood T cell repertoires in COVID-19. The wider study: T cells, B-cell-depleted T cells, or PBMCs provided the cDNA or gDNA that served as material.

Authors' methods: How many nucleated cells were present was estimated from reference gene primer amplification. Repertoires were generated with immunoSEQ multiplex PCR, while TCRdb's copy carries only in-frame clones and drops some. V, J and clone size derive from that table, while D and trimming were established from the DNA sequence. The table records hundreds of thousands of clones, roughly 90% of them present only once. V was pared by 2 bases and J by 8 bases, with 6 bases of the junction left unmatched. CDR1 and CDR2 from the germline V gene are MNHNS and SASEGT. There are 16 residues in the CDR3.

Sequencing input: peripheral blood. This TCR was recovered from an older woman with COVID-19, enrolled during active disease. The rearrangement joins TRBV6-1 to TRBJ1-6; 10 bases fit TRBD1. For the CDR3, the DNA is TGTGCCAGCAGTGAAAGGGTGGGGACAGGGGATTCACCCCTCCACTTT. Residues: CASSERVGTGDSPLHF.